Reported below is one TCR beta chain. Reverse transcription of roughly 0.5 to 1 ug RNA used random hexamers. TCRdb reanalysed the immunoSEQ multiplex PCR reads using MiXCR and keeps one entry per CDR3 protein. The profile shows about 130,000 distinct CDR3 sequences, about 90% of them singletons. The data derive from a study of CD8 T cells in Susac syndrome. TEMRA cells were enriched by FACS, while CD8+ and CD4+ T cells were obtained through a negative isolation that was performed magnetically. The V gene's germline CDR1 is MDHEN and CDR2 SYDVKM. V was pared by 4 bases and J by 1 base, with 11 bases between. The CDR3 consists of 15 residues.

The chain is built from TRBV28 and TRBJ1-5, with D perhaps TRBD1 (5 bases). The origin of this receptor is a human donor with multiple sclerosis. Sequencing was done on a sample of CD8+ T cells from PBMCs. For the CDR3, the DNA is TGTGCCAGCAGTTATCCCCGGGACAGCAATCAGCCCCAGCATTTT. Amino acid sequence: CASSYPRDSNQPQHF. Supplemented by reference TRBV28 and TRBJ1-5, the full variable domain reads DVKVTQSSRYLVKRTGEKVFLECVQDMDHENMFWYRQDPGLGLRLIYFSYDVKMKEKGDIPEGYSVSREKKERFSLILESASTNQTSMYLCASSYPRDSNQPQHFGDGTRLSIL.